This TCR beta chain was observed in a study of blood T cell repertoires in COVID-19. The germline V gene has CDR1 WSHSY and CDR2 SAAADI. This CDR3 has 13 residues. The junction had 4 bases not matched to a gene; V was cut back by 4 bases and J by 7 bases. In its sample, this clone was seen a few times. The method was immunoSEQ multiplex PCR; TCRdb's version includes in-frame clones alone and lacks a portion of them. The repertoire consists of 240,000 or so clones, with roughly 80% occurring once and the leading ten covering less than 4%. The sequence was collected from a woman aged 18 to 35 with acute or convalescent COVID-19. V usage is TRBV10-2 and J usage is TRBJ1-1; 9 bases line up with TRBD1. Sequenced input: peripheral blood. CDR3 in DNA: TGCGCCAGCAGTGTAACAGGGGGCTATGAAGCTTTCTTT. Residues: CASSVTGGYEAFF.